Presented here are 27 T cell receptor beta chains from one specimen sequenced in a study of T cells in Graves' hyperthyroidism and ophthalmopathy. Researchers amplified the TCR beta CDR3 regions from RNA transcripts. HTBI primers were employed in a first-round RT-PCR of the TCR CDR3. In TCRdb, the multiplex PCR reads were re-called with MiXCR into one record per CDR3 protein. The sample carries about 620,000 distinct CDR3 sequences, 15% to 20% recorded once. Sequencing used blood. All receptors come from a woman in her 30s with Graves' hyperthyroidism.

This clonotype was recorded a few times. The chain recombines TRBV9 with TRBJ1-3; 9 bases are shared with TRBD1. Germline CDR1 SGDLS, CDR2 YYNGEE. The CDR3 runs 16 residues. The V and J ends lost 4 bases and 0 bases, in that order; junction bases with no gene match: 5. For the CDR3, the DNA is TGTGCCAGCAGCCCACTGGACAGGGGCTCTGGAAACACCATATATTTT. As protein: CASSPLDRGSGNTIYF. Full variable domain (remainder filled in from reference TRBV9 and TRBJ1-3): DSGVTQTPKHLITATGQRVTLRCSPRSGDLSVYWYQQSLDQGLQFLIQYYNGEERAKGNILERFSAQQFPDLHSELNLSSLELGDSALYFCASSPLDRGSGNTIYFGEGSWLTVV.

The V gene is TRBV4-1, the J gene TRBJ1-4, with D uncertain. Trimming left V 4 bases short and J 5 bases short, with 14 bases between. CDR3 length: 15 amino acids. Germline V gives CDR1 MGHRA, CDR2 YSYEKL. The CDR3 is CASSLFVKQNEKLFF. The CDR3 nucleotides are TGCGCCAGCAGCCTATTTGTTAAACAGAATGAAAAACTGTTTTTT.

This clonotype has only a few counts. The V call is TRBV5-5, the J call TRBJ2-2; D gene unclear. Germline V gives CDR1 SGHKS, CDR2 YYEKEE (reference sequence). This CDR3 spans 13 amino acids. V lost 3 bases to trimming and J lost 5 bases, with 8 bases between them. The CDR3 DNA is TGTGCCAGCAGCTCCATCCAGACCGGGGAGCTGTTTTTT. It codes for CASSSIQTGELFF.

V usage is TRBV7-3 and J usage is TRBJ2-7; D ambiguous. Germline-derived CDR1 and CDR2 are SGHTA and FQGTGA. This CDR3 has 12 amino acids. Trimming stripped 4 bases from V and 6 bases from J, with 10 bases between. As DNA, the CDR3 is TGTGCCAGCAGCTCCTGGGAAGCCGAGCAGTACTTC. It specifies CASSSWEAEQYF.

This clonotype has only one observation. Since a much larger clone is just one base distant, this may be a read error. The chain combines TRBV20-1 with TRBJ2-7, with D maybe TRBD2 (6 bases). This CDR3 contains 15 residues. Germline values: CDR1 DFQATT, CDR2 SNEGSKA (reference sequence). V dropped 4 bases and J dropped 4 bases, with 20 bases sitting between them. In nucleotides, the CDR3 is TGCAGTGCTAAGATAGGGGAGGCGGGTGGGTACGAGCAGTACTTC. It translates to CSAKIGEAGGYEQYF.

The chain has TRBV7-2 and TRBJ2-3; maybe TRBD2 (6 bases). V lost 1 base, J lost 0 bases, and 8 bases lay in between. This CDR3 spans 15 amino acids. Per the germline V gene, CDR1 is SGHTA and CDR2 is FQGNSA. DNA of the CDR3: TGTGCCAGCAGCTTAGGGAGGGTCAGCACAGATACGCAGTATTTT. This codes for CASSLGRVSTDTQYF.

V and J are TRBV29-1 and TRBJ2-3, with D hard to call. V lost 4 bases and J lost 2, with 7 bases in between. CDR3 size: 12 residues. CDR1 is SQVTM, CDR2 ANQGSEA, per germline. The CDR3 reads CSVGQNTDTQYF. The CDR3 DNA sequence: TGCAGCGTTGGCCAGAACACAGATACGCAGTATTTT.

In this sample, this clonotype turned up many times. Germline is not matched at one junction end, which may reflect a read error. V usage is TRBV7-2 and J usage is TRBJ2-3; unclear D gene. This CDR3 has 13 residues. Germline assignment: CDR1 SGHTA and CDR2 FQGNSA. The CDR3 protein is CASSLGLGDTQYF. In nucleotides, the CDR3 is TGTGCCAGCAGTTTAGGCCTAGGAGATACGCAGTATTTT.

CDR3 amino acids: CASSLTSSGVGEQFF. CDR3 bases: TGTGCCAGCAGCTTAACCTCCTCAGGGGTTGGTGAGCAGTTCTTC. This chain connects TRBV7-3 to TRBJ2-1; possibly TRBD1 for D (6 bases). Trimming pared 0 bases from V and 9 bases from J, leaving 15 bases between. This CDR3 is built from 15 residues. Germline V gives CDR1 SGHTA, CDR2 FQGTGA.

This clonotype has a handful of counts. Written as DNA, the CDR3 is TGCAGTGCTTCCTTTACAGGGGGCGACTATGGCTACACCTTC. The encoded protein is CSASFTGGDYGYTF. The chain links TRBV20-1 to TRBJ1-2; TRBD1 matches at 9 bases. Losses at the gene ends were 5 bases for V and 3 bases for J; bases not matched to a gene: 7. Germline CDR1 is DFQATT and CDR2 is SNEGSKA (reference sequence). The CDR3 is 14 amino acids.

This clonotype was observed at least ten times. V is TRBV2 and J is TRBJ1-4; no clear D gene. Trimming took off 8 bases at V and 5 bases at J, with 15 bases between the two ends. This CDR3 contains 14 residues. Germline V gives CDR1 SNHLY, CDR2 FYNNEI. The CDR3 spells CASCSTVKNEKLFF. The CDR3 DNA reads as TGTGCCAGCTGCTCCACTGTGAAAAATGAAAAACTGTTTTTT.

This clonotype was found many times. The J gene is TRBJ1-1, the V gene TRBV5-1; D not resolved. With 1 base removed from V and 7 bases from J, the gap between germline ends came to 8 bases. CDR1 is SGHRS and CDR2 is YFSETQ in the germline V gene. CDR3 length: 12 residues. The CDR3 region has the DNA TGCGCCAGCAGCTTGTTGGGTAGTGAAGCTTTCTTT. This encodes CASSLLGSEAFF.

Comments on this clonotype: This may arise from a read error, as a much more abundant clone is one base away. The gene calls are TRBV13 and TRBJ2-7, with 9 bases aligning to TRBD1. The germline gives CDR1 PRHDT, CDR2 FYEKMQ (reference sequence). This CDR3 has 14 residues. J lost 7 bases, V lost 5 bases, and 9 bases had no gene match. CDR3 sequence reads: CASSPRTGAGEQYF. In DNA, the CDR3 is TGTGCCAGCAGCCCCAGGACAGGGGCGGGAGAGCAGTACTTC.

This clonotype was seen ten or more times. V is TRBV2 and J is TRBJ2-7; 11 bases align to TRBD2. The germline CDR1 and CDR2 sequences are SNHLY and FYNNEI. The CDR3 has 15 residues. With 4 bases clipped from V and 1 base from J, the junction kept 3 bases outside the gene matches. The CDR3 loop reads CASSVGLADSYEQYF. CDR3 DNA: TGTGCCAGCAGTGTGGGACTAGCGGATTCCTACGAGCAGTACTTC.

This clonotype occurred a few times. The chain couples TRBV24-1 to TRBJ2-3; D possibly matches TRBD1 or TRBD2 (5 bases each). Trimming took off 1 base at V and 3 bases at J, with 13 bases between the two ends. The CDR3 is 16 amino acids. In germline, CDR1 is KGHDR, CDR2 SFDVKD. In nucleotides, the CDR3 is TGTGCCACCAGTGATTTCACCCGGGACGGGACAGATACGCAGTATTTT. It translates to CATSDFTRDGTDTQYF.

This chain uses TRBV10-3 with TRBJ1-1, with D unresolved. Trimming took 3 bases from V and 1 from J, leaving 6 bases between them. Germline lookup yields CDR1 ENHRY and CDR2 SYGVKD. CDR3 length equals 13 residues. The CDR3 DNA is TGTGCCATCAGTGATTGGGCGAACACTGAAGCTTTCTTT. This translates into CAISDWANTEAFF.

Turning to this clonotype: A much larger clone differs from this one at a single base, so this may be a read error. The gene calls are TRBV12-3 or TRBV12-4 and TRBJ2-7, with TRBD1 as a possible D gene (6 bases). CDR3 length: 16 residues. V shed 2 bases and J shed 7 bases, with 21 bases lying between them. The CDR3 DNA follows: TGTGCCAGCAGTTTACTCTTAAGGGGGAGTTTGGATGAGCAGTACTTC. Protein product: CASSLLLRGSLDEQYF.

The sample holds many counts of this clonotype. The chain joins TRBV11-2 to TRBJ2-5; TRBD2 agrees at 13 bases. The V and J ends lost 5 bases and 5 bases, in that order; junction bases with no gene match: 11. The CDR3 spans 17 residues. CDR1 and CDR2 from the germline V gene are SGHAT and FQNNGV. CDR3 in amino acids: CASSIGTSGNGAETQYF. The CDR3 DNA reads TGTGCCAGCAGCATTGGGACTAGCGGGAATGGGGCGGAGACCCAGTACTTC.

This clonotype was counted between two and nine times. V is TRBV15 and J is TRBJ2-1; TRBD1 matches 8 bases. This CDR3 contains 15 residues. With V trimmed by 2 bases and J by 4 bases, 4 bases remained unmatched. The germline CDR1 and CDR2 sequences are LNHNV and YYDKDF (reference sequence). CDR3 sequence (DNA): TGTGCCACCAGCAGAAGGACAGGGCAATACAATGAGCAGTTCTTC. Its translation: CATSRRTGQYNEQFF.

This clonotype has at least ten counts. The chain uses TRBV20-1 and TRBJ1-5; 9 nucleotides align to TRBD1. The ends lost 3 bases at V and 5 bases at J; junction bases unmatched: 11. Germline V lookup: CDR1 DFQATT, CDR2 SNEGSKA (reference sequence). The CDR3 consists of 16 residues. This chain's CDR3 is CSASGYGDRVDQPQHF. Here the CDR3 DNA reads TGCAGTGCTAGTGGTTATGGGGACAGGGTCGATCAGCCCCAGCATTTT.

This chain uses TRBV28 with TRBJ2-7, with TRBD2 matching 9 bases. This CDR3 has 17 residues. V gave up 7 bases and J gave up 6 bases; unmatched junction bases: 19. CDR1 and CDR2 (germline): MDHEN, SYDVKM. CDR3 sequence: CASNFGVAGVGNCEQYF. CDR3 nucleotides: TGTGCCAGCAATTTTGGGGTAGCGGGAGTAGGGAACTGCGAGCAGTACTTC.

At least ten counts were recorded for this clonotype. The rearrangement joins TRBV28 to TRBJ2-2; D might be TRBD2 (6 bases). CDR1 MDHEN and CDR2 SYDVKM come from the germline V gene. The CDR3 has 15 amino acids. V lost 5 bases and J 4 bases, leaving 14 bases between the germline ends. The CDR3 coding sequence is TGTGCCAGCAGTCGTAAGCGGGTGAGCACCGGGGAGCTGTTTTTT. It translates to CASSRKRVSTGELFF. The complete variable domain, with remaining parts taken from reference TRBV28 and TRBJ2-2, reads DVKVTQSSRYLVKRTGEKVFLECVQDMDHENMFWYRQDPGLGLRLIYFSYDVKMKEKGDIPEGYSVSREKKERFSLILESASTNQTSMYLCASSRKRVSTGELFFGEGSRLTVL.

This chain uses TRBV6-2 or TRBV6-3 with TRBJ1-1; D perhaps matches TRBD1 (5 bases). The CDR3 has 13 residues. CDR1 and CDR2 (germline): MNHEY, SVGEGT. Trimming took off 6 bases at V and 6 bases at J, with 14 bases between the two ends. This CDR3 is CASRASRDAEAFF. For the CDR3, the DNA is TGTGCCAGCAGAGCTTCGAGGGACGCTGAAGCTTTCTTT.

This clonotype came up many times. The genes are TRBV30 and TRBJ2-5, with D maybe TRBD2 (5 bases). There are 12 residues in the CDR3. Germline V gene lookup returns CDR1 GTSNPN and CDR2 SVGIG (reference sequence). Trimming took off 0 bases at V and 4 bases at J, with 6 bases between the two ends. This CDR3 reads CAWSVSGETQYF. As DNA, the CDR3 is TGTGCCTGGAGTGTAAGCGGAGAGACCCAGTACTTC.

This clonotype was seen a few times. Likely a read error: the CDR3 ends without its conserved phenylalanine or tryptophan. The chain links TRBV28 to TRBJ1-5; D is uncertain. The CDR3 is 10 residues long. Deletions cut 4 bases from V and 7 bases from J, with 2 bases between. Germline-derived CDR1 and CDR2 are MDHEN and SYDVKM. CDR3 region: CASSSQPQHL. The CDR3 DNA reads as TGTGCCAGCAGTTCCCAGCCCCAGCATCTT.

This clonotype turned up a few times. The chain employs TRBV19 and TRBJ2-7, with TRBD2 matching over 12 bases. J lost 5 bases, V lost 3 bases, and 5 bases had no gene match. The CDR3 runs to 15 residues. Germline V gene lookup returns CDR1 LNHDA and CDR2 SQIVND (reference sequence). The CDR3 nucleotides read TGTGCCAGTAGTATGACTAGCGGGAGTCAAAACGAGCAGTACTTC. It specifies CASSMTSGSQNEQYF.

V gene TRBV6-2 or TRBV6-3 combines with J gene TRBJ2-1, with 13 nucleotides matching TRBD2. The CDR3 totals 16 residues. Germline V gives CDR1 MNHEY, CDR2 SVGEGT. The ends lost 5 bases at V and 7 bases at J; junction bases unmatched: 8. CDR3 nucleotide sequence: TGTGCCAGCAGTCTACTAGCGGGAGGGAATTTGAATGAGCAGTTCTTC. It yields the protein CASSLLAGGNLNEQFF.